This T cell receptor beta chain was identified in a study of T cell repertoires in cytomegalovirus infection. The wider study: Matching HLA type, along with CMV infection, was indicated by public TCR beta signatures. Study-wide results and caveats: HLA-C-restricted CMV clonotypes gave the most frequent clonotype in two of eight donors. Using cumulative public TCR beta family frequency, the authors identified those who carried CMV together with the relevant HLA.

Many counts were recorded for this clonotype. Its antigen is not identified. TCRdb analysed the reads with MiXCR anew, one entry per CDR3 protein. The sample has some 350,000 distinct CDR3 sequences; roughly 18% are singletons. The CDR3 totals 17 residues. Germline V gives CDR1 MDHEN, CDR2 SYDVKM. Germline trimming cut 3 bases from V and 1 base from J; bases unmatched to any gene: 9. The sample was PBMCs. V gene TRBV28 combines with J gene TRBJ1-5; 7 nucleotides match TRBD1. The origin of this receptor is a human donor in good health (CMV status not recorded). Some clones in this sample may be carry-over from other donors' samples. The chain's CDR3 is CASSFVRGLGSNQPQHF. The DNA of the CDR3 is TGTGCCAGCAGTTTTGTGAGGGGGCTTGGGAGCAATCAGCCCCAGCATTTT.